These T cell receptor beta chains were read from a single sample in a study of early T cells in non-severe SARS-CoV-2 infection. One entry per CDR3 protein results from TCRdb running MiXCR on the 5' RACE reads. Of 70,000 to 95,000 distinct CDR3 sequences detected, about 14% appear once; the ten largest clones hold approximately 9.9%. Sequencing was done on a sample of whole blood. The receptors were sampled from an adult who was a healthcare worker with PCR-confirmed SARS-CoV-2 infection or an uninfected control (not recorded which). CDR3s leave out the opening cysteine and the closing phenylalanine or tryptophan. A D gene is named only where the DNA matches it firmly.

cdr3_aa: ASGSGDVGQIDEQY
d_call: -
v_call: TRBV12-5
j_call: TRBJ2-7

cdr3_aa: SASSPAGGSYEQY
d_call: TRBD2
v_call: TRBV20-1
j_call: TRBJ2-7

cdr3_aa: ASSWGLAGMNNQPQH
d_call: -
v_call: TRBV7-8
j_call: TRBJ1-5

cdr3_aa: ASLEGRSTDTQY
d_call: -
v_call: TRBV5-1
j_call: TRBJ2-3

cdr3_aa: ASSQTTTANTGELF
d_call: -
v_call: TRBV7-7
j_call: TRBJ2-2

cdr3_aa: ASSLFELRRHSGANVLT
d_call: -
v_call: TRBV28
j_call: TRBJ2-6

cdr3_aa: ASSFGTHGYEQY
d_call: -
v_call: TRBV11-2
j_call: TRBJ2-7

cdr3_aa: ASSQGEGLMNQPQH
d_call: -
v_call: TRBV3-1
j_call: TRBJ1-5

cdr3_aa: ASSFGGDNEKLF
d_call: -
v_call: TRBV5-5
j_call: TRBJ1-4

cdr3_aa: ASSKKITRPRPGELF
d_call: -
v_call: TRBV21-1
j_call: TRBJ2-2

cdr3_aa: ASTIEGTSSYNEQF
d_call: -
v_call: TRBV5-1
j_call: TRBJ2-1

cdr3_aa: ASSFQPSNTDTQY
d_call: -
v_call: TRBV7-2
j_call: TRBJ2-3

cdr3_aa: ASSQERGTYEQY
d_call: -
v_call: TRBV4-1
j_call: TRBJ2-7

cdr3_aa: ASSLDSGFYGYT
d_call: -
v_call: TRBV11-2
j_call: TRBJ1-2

cdr3_aa: ASSFRFGYQQY
d_call: -
v_call: TRBV12-3/TRBV12-4
j_call: TRBJ2-7

cdr3_aa: ASSLHTSGHKETQY
d_call: TRBD2
v_call: TRBV5-5
j_call: TRBJ2-5

cdr3_aa: ATSPTTTDTQY
d_call: -
v_call: TRBV15
j_call: TRBJ2-3

cdr3_aa: ASLGGRFRGYT
d_call: -
v_call: TRBV28
j_call: TRBJ1-2